A single T cell receptor beta chain is shown here with its context. This sample was taken from a study of CD8+ T cells in alopecia areata. Study summary: For 6 to 18 months, tofacitinib was taken, and 6 months off drug followed.

Trimming stripped 0 bases from V and 3 bases from J, with 8 bases between. The CDR3 has 14 residues. Looked up from germline, CDR1 is SGHRS and CDR2 is YFSETQ. The treatment is: oral pan-JAK inhibitor, 5-10 mg twice daily. Extraction and reverse transcription of RNA yielded cDNA as the sequencing template. Sequenced by immunoSEQ multiplex PCR; TCRdb stores in-frame clones only, minus some. The data show about 190,000 clones, approximately 60% seen once. The clonotype originates from a human donor with alopecia areata. The V and J genes are TRBV5-1 and TRBJ2-3; D remains unclear. The sample here was CD4+ T cells sorted from blood, taken at week 4, from a patient treated with tofacitinib. CDR3 region: CASSLDSATDTQYF. CDR3 coding DNA: TGCGCCAGCAGCTTGGACAGCGCTACAGATACGCAGTATTTT.